Listed below are T cell receptor beta chains from one sample, sequenced in a study of T cell responses to AZD1222 COVID-19 vaccine. Generated by immunoSEQ multiplex PCR, the TCRdb table keeps only in-frame clones and is missing some. In the table there are fewer than 150,000 clones, 85% to 90% of which are singletons. The material sequenced was peripheral blood, taken 28 days after the second AZD1222 dose. These receptors originate from an adult who received the AZD1222 COVID-19 vaccine. Both conserved end residues are part of each CDR3. Each record gives: J gene, V gene, clone size, D gene, CDR3 protein, CDR3 DNA. The D gene is left open where the match is weak. The size of a clone is reported for some rows only, either as once, few or many, or as a class for expanded clones.

j_gene: TRBJ2-1; v_gene: TRBV5-1; abundance: few; d_gene: .; CDR3aa: CASSLANPNEQFF; CDR3nt: TGCGCCAGCAGCTTGGCCAACCCGAATGAGCAGTTCTTC
j_gene: TRBJ1-1; v_gene: TRBV6-5; abundance: .; d_gene: .; CDR3aa: CASSSPGRGNTEAFF; CDR3nt: TGTGCCAGCAGTTCTCCCGGCAGGGGGAACACTGAAGCTTTCTTT
j_gene: TRBJ2-7; v_gene: TRBV9; abundance: .; d_gene: .; CDR3aa: CASSPNHGANEQYF; CDR3nt: TGTGCCAGCAGCCCCAACCATGGGGCCAACGAGCAGTACTTC
j_gene: TRBJ2-5; v_gene: TRBV4-1; abundance: .; d_gene: .; CDR3aa: CASSRVVSQETQYF; CDR3nt: TGCGCCAGCAGCCGGGTCGTAAGCCAAGAGACCCAGTACTTC
j_gene: TRBJ2-5; v_gene: TRBV11-1; abundance: .; d_gene: .; CDR3aa: CASSPRTRGVQETQYF; CDR3nt: TGTGCCAGCAGCCCGAGAACCAGAGGGGTCCAAGAGACCCAGTACTTC
j_gene: TRBJ2-7; v_gene: TRBV28; abundance: .; d_gene: TRBD2; CDR3aa: CASRLAGRGGSYEQYF; CDR3nt: TGTGCCAGCAGGCTAGCGGGCCGAGGTGGGAGCTACGAGCAGTACTTC
j_gene: TRBJ2-6; v_gene: TRBV19; abundance: .; d_gene: .; CDR3aa: CASSIWGTPGANVLTF; CDR3nt: TGTGCCAGTAGTATATGGGGGACCCCTGGGGCCAACGTCCTGACTTTC
j_gene: TRBJ2-1; v_gene: TRBV5-5; abundance: once; d_gene: .; CDR3aa: CASSTGLHPINEQFF; CDR3nt: TGTGCCAGCAGCACCGGGCTACACCCTATCAATGAGCAGTTCTTC
j_gene: TRBJ2-7; v_gene: TRBV30; abundance: .; d_gene: .; CDR3aa: CAWSVVQGGIYEQYF; CDR3nt: TGTGCCTGGAGTGTCGTCCAGGGGGGAATCTACGAGCAGTACTTC
j_gene: TRBJ2-7; v_gene: TRBV7-9; abundance: once; d_gene: .; CDR3aa: CASSLTIYEQYF; CDR3nt: TGTGCCAGCAGTCTGACGATCTACGAGCAGTACTTC